Following are 20 T cell receptor beta chains from one sample sequenced in a study of T-cell reconstitution after alpha-beta-depleted transplantation in children. Preparation of the TCRbeta library used unique molecular identifiers. Using its own MiXCR run on the PCR reads, TCRdb lists one record per CDR3 protein. The data show hundreds of thousands of distinct CDR3 sequences, roughly 18% seen once. The sequenced sample was PBMCs, mostly from graft donor cells, obtained 360 days after TCRalphabeta/CD19-depleted stem cell transplant. These TCRs come from a male patient aged 2 to 10 who had a stem cell transplant for acute lymphoblastic leukemia, so the T cells may come from the graft donor.

This clonotype was seen a handful of times. The chain employs TRBV24-1 and TRBJ2-1, with 8 bases matching TRBD1. The CDR3 loop spans 17 amino acids. Germline loops: CDR1 KGHDR, CDR2 SFDVKD. Unmatched junction bases numbered 13, after V lost 4 bases and J lost 6 bases. The CDR3 spells CATSDRDDRGFLNEQFF. DNA for the CDR3: TGTGCCACCAGTGACCGAGACGACAGGGGTTTTCTCAATGAGCAGTTCTTC.

The chain carries TRBV12-3 or TRBV12-4 and TRBJ2-3; the D is unclear. CDR3 length equals 12 residues. V was pared by 8 bases and J by 2 bases, with 8 bases between. CDR3 in DNA: TGTGCCAGCGGATTCGACACAGATACGCAGTATTTT. It yields the protein CASGFDTDTQYF.

The CDR3 coding sequence is TGTGCCAGCAGTGTACTAGCGGGAGGTGCCTACAATGAGCAGTTCTTC. Translated: CASSVLAGGAYNEQFF. This sequence joins TRBV2 and TRBJ2-1; 12 nucleotides line up with TRBD2. CDR1 is SNHLY and CDR2 is FYNNEI in the germline V gene. V trimming: 4 bases; J trimming: 2 bases; junction bases outside the gene matches: 3. CDR3 length: 16 amino acids.

V gene TRBV20-1 combines with J gene TRBJ2-7; D perhaps matches TRBD1 (5 bases). The CDR3 runs to 13 residues. V lost 0 bases and J 3 bases, leaving 9 bases between the germline ends. Germline V CDR1 and CDR2: DFQATT, SNEGSKA (reference sequence). The DNA for the CDR3 is TGCAGTGCTAGAGATCAGGGCAGCTACGAGCAGTACTTC. Amino acids: CSARDQGSYEQYF.

This sequence joins TRBV10-3 and TRBJ1-6; D not resolved. V lost 4 bases and J 0 bases, leaving 10 bases between the germline ends. The CDR3 length is 16 residues. Germline loops: CDR1 ENHRY, CDR2 SYGVKD. CDR3 sequence: CAISAEGNSYNSPLHF. CDR3 coding DNA: TGTGCCATCAGTGCAGAGGGAAACTCCTATAATTCACCCCTCCACTTT.

In this sample, this clonotype turned up a few times. The gene calls are TRBV20-1 and TRBJ2-1; TRBD2 matches at 7 bases. There are 14 residues in the CDR3. Germline V gene lookup returns CDR1 DFQATT and CDR2 SNEGSKA (reference sequence). The V and J ends lost 0 bases and 12 bases, in that order; junction bases with no gene match: 11. Written as DNA, the CDR3 is TGCAGTGCTAGAGAGCGGGAGAGGGTTGGGGGGCAGTTCTTC. As protein: CSARERERVGGQFF.

This chain links TRBV24-1 with TRBJ2-1, with 11 bases fitting TRBD2. Germline values: CDR1 KGHDR, CDR2 SFDVKD. The CDR3 totals 17 residues. V shed 3 bases and J 6 bases; nucleotides not matched to a gene: 9. In DNA form, the CDR3 reads TGTGCCACCAGTGATGCTACTAGCGGGGGTCTGGTCAATGAGCAGTTCTTC. It specifies CATSDATSGGLVNEQFF.

This clonotype was seen a few times. This rearrangement joins TRBV7-9 to TRBJ2-7, with D unclear. The V end lost 1 base, the J end lost 4 bases, and 20 bases lay between the germline ends. The germline V gene has CDR1 SEHNR and CDR2 FQNEAQ (reference sequence). The CDR3 length is 17 residues. CDR3 coding DNA: TGTGCCAGCAGCTTAGGGATGGTGGCAAAGCAGTCATACGAGCAGTACTTC. Its protein is CASSLGMVAKQSYEQYF.

The chain carries TRBV12-3 or TRBV12-4 and TRBJ1-2, with 7 positions matching TRBD1. The CDR3 length is 16 residues. Trimming cost V 6 bases and J 1 base; bases outside gene matches: 11. The CDR3 DNA sequence: TGTGCCAGCAGCTCCGGGACAGCAAACCTTAACTATGGCTACACCTTC. Encoded protein: CASSSGTANLNYGYTF.

This clonotype has a single count. One end of the junction varies from germline; a read error may be responsible. The J gene is TRBJ1-5, the V gene TRBV7-2; 8 bases fit TRBD1. CDR1 and CDR2 from the germline V gene are SGHTA and FQGNSA. This CDR3 comprises 13 residues. The CDR3 nucleotides are TGTCCCAGCAGCTCTGACAGGGGTCAGCCCCAGCATTTT. Translation: CPSSSDRGQPQHF.

Details on this clonotype: An end of the junction does not agree with germline; a read error may underlie this. The chain links TRBV3-1 to TRBJ2-1; D is perhaps TRBD2 (6 bases). The CDR3 sequence is 16 residues long. Germline V lookup: CDR1 LGHDT, CDR2 YNNKEL (reference sequence). CDR3 sequence reads: CASTQDFGSSYNEQFF. CDR3 coding DNA: TGTGCCAGCACCCAAGATTTCGGGAGCTCCTACAATGAGCAGTTCTTC.

This clonotype was counted many times. The chain has TRBV28 and TRBJ2-5; 8 bases line up with TRBD2. Germline trimming cut 6 bases from V and 5 bases from J; bases unmatched to any gene: 5. The CDR3 is made up of 13 amino acids. CDR1 and CDR2 from the germline V gene are MDHEN and SYDVKM. In DNA form, the CDR3 reads TGTGCCAGCAGCGGGGGGGAGGGTGAGACCCAGTACTTC. Translating it yields CASSGGEGETQYF.

CDR3 amino acids: CASSQEYPAASGALSTDTQYF. CDR3 nucleotide sequence: TGTGCCAGCAGCCAAGAATACCCTGCGGCTAGCGGGGCGCTTAGCACAGATACGCAGTATTTT. The chain combines TRBV3-1 with TRBJ2-3; 9 bases align to TRBD2. The CDR3 totals 21 residues. Germline V gene data show CDR1 as LGHDT and CDR2 as YNNKEL (reference sequence). J was trimmed by 0 bases and V by 0 bases; bases with no gene match: 16.

The table lists this clonotype with many counts. V and J are TRBV10-1 and TRBJ1-1; D gene unclear. Trimming removed 5 bases from V and 0 bases from J, with 7 bases in between. The germline CDR1 and CDR2 sequences are WNHNN and SYGVQD (reference sequence). This CDR3 is 13 amino acids long. This CDR3 reads CASSPQMNTEAFF. CDR3 nucleotides: TGCGCCAGCAGTCCCCAAATGAACACTGAAGCTTTCTTT.

This clonotype showed up just a few times. This chain joins TRBV19 and TRBJ2-7; 10 bases map to TRBD1. This CDR3 has 16 amino acids. After removal of 3 bases from V and 2 bases from J, the junction contained 7 bases not matched to a gene. CDR1 LNHDA and CDR2 SQIVND come from the germline V gene (reference sequence). The CDR3 DNA follows: TGTGCCAGTAGTATTACCGGGACAGGGGAGCCCTACGAGCAGTACTTC. It translates to CASSITGTGEPYEQYF. The whole variable domain, filled in from reference TRBV19 and TRBJ2-7, reads DGGITQSPKYLFRKEGQNVTLSCEQNLNHDAMYWYRQDPGQGLRLIYYSQIVNDFQKGDIAEGYSVSREKKESFPLTVTSAQKNPTAFYLCASSITGTGEPYEQYFGPGTRLTVT.

The V call is TRBV4-3, the J call TRBJ2-1; 8 positions agree with TRBD2. CDR3 length equals 19 residues. V shed 1 base and J 4 bases; nucleotides not matched to a gene: 15. CDR1 and CDR2 from the germline V gene are LGHNA and YSLEER. CDR3 protein: CASSQGPRSGTRRYNEQFF. The CDR3 DNA is TGCGCCAGCAGCCAAGGTCCTCGGTCGGGGACTAGGAGGTACAATGAGCAGTTCTTC.

This clonotype was seen a few times. The chain employs TRBV5-4 and TRBJ2-1; D gene unclear. Germline V lookup: CDR1 SGHNT, CDR2 YYREEE (reference sequence). The CDR3 extends over 14 amino acids. V was trimmed by 1 base and J by 7 bases, leaving 12 bases between them. CDR3 sequence (DNA): TGTGCCAGCAGCTTGAACACTAAACGTAATGAGCAGTTCTTC. This gives the protein CASSLNTKRNEQFF.

In the case of this clonotype: The junction shows a germline mismatch at one end, possibly a read error. The genes are TRBV7-2 and TRBJ2-3; 7 bases are a match to TRBD1. Germline CDR1 is SGHTA and CDR2 is FQGNSA. This CDR3 region has 12 residues. The DNA for the CDR3 is TGTGCCAGCGCTGCCGGAGAGGGGGCGCCCGCTTTT. Translated: CASAAGEGAPAF.

This clonotype was found once. The chain combines TRBV3-1 with TRBJ2-7; the D gene is possibly TRBD1 (6 bases). V was clipped by 5 bases and J by 6 bases, with 11 bases between them. Germline V lookup: CDR1 LGHDT, CDR2 YNNKEL (reference sequence). The CDR3 length is 12 residues. The CDR3 coding sequence is TGTGCCAGCAGCGCAAGGGGGATCGAGCAGTACTTC. Amino acids: CASSARGIEQYF.

The rearrangement joins TRBV14 to TRBJ2-7, with D perhaps matching TRBD1 or TRBD2 (5 bases each). CDR3 length equals 14 residues. Trimming stripped 5 bases from V and 2 bases from J, with 13 bases between. Germline V gene lookup returns CDR1 SGHDN and CDR2 FVKESK. The CDR3 nucleotides read TGTGCCAGCAGCGTGCAGTCGGGACCCTACGAGCAGTACTTC. This codes for CASSVQSGPYEQYF.